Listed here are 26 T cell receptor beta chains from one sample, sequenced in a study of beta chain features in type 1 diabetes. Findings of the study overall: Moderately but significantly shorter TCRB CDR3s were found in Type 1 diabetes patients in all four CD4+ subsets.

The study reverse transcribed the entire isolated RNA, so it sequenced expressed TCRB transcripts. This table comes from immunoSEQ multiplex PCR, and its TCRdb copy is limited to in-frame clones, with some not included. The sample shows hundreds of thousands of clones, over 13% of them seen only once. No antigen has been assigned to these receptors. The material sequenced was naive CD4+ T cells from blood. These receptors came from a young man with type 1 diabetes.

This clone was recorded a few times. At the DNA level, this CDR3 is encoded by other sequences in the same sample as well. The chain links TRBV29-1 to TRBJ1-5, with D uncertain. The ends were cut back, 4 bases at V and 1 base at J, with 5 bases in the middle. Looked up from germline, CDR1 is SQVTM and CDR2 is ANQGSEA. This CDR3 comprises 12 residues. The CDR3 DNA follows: TGCAGCGTTGGAGGGAGCAATCAGCCCCAGCATTTT. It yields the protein CSVGGSNQPQHF. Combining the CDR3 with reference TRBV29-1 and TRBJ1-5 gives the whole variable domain SAVISQKPSRDICQRGTSLTIQCQVDSQVTMMFWYRQQPGQSLTLIATANQGSEATYESGFVIDKFPISRPNLTFSTLTVSNMSPEDSSIYLCSVGGSNQPQHFGDGTRLSIL.

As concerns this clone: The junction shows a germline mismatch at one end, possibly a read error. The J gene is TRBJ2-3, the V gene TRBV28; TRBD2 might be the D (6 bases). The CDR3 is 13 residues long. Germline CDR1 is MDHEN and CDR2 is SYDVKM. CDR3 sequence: CASSDPISSWGDF. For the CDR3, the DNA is TGTGCCAGCAGCGACCCGATTTCTAGCTGGGGGGATTTT.

The CDR3 DNA is TGTGCCAGCAGCTTAGCTCACAGGGTTGGCAATCAGCCCCAGCATTTT. As protein: CASSLAHRVGNQPQHF. The chain is built from TRBV7-2 and TRBJ1-5, with D possibly TRBD1 on 6 matching bases. Germline assignment: CDR1 SGHTA and CDR2 FQGNSA. The CDR3 is made up of 16 amino acids. V lost 0 bases and J lost 2, with 11 bases in between.

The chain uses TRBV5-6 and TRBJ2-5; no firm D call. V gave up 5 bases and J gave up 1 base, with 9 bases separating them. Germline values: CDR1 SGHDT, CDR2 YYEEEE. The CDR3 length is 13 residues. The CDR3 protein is CASSRLFQETQYF. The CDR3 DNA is TGTGCCAGCAGTCGATTATTCCAAGAGACCCAGTACTTC.

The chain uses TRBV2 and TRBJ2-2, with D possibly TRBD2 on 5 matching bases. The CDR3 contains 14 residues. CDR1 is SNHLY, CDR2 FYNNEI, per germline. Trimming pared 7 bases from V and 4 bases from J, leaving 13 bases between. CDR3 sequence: CASTRTQITGELFF. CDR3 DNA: TGTGCCAGCACTAGGACTCAAATCACCGGGGAGCTGTTTTTT.

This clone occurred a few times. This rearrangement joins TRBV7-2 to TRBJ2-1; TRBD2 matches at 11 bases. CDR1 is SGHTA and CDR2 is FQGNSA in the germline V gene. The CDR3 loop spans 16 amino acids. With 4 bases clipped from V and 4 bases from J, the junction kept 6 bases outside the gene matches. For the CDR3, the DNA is TGTGCCAGCAGCTCGAGACTAGCGGGGAGATACAATGAGCAGTTCTTC. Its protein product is CASSSRLAGRYNEQFF.

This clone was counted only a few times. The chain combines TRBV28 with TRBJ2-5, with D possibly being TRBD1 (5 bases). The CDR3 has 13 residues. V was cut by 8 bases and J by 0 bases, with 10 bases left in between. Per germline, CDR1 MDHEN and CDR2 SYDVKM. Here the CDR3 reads CASGAAYQETQYF. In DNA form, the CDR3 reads TGTGCCAGCGGGGCGGCGTACCAAGAGACCCAGTACTTC.

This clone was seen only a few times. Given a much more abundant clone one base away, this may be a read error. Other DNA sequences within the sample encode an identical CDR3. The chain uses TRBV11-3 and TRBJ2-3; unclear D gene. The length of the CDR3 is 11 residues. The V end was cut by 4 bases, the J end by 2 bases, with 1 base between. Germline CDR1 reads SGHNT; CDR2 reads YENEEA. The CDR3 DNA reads TGTGCCAGCAGCTCCACAGATACGCAGTATTTT. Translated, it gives CASSSTDTQYF.

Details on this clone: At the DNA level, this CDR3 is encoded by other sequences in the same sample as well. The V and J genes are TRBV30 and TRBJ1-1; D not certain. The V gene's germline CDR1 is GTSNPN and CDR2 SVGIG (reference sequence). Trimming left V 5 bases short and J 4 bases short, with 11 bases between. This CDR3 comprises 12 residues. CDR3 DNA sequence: TGTGCCTGGGGTGCGGGAAGCACTGAAGCTTTCTTT. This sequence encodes CAWGAGSTEAFF. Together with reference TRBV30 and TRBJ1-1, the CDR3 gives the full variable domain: SQTIHQWPATLVQPVGSPLSLECTVEGTSNPNLYWYRQAAGRGLQLLFYSVGIGQISSEVPQNLSASRPQDRQFILSSKKLLLSDSGFYLCAWGAGSTEAFFGQGTRLTVV.

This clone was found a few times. The DNA for the CDR3 is TGTGCCAGCAGAGGACAGGGAAGCCTGTACGAGCAGTACTTC. It yields the protein CASRGQGSLYEQYF. This chain joins TRBV25-1 and TRBJ2-7; 8 positions match TRBD1. This CDR3 is built from 14 residues. In germline, CDR1 is MGHDK, CDR2 SYGVNS. With 6 bases clipped from V and 4 bases from J, the junction kept 8 bases outside the gene matches.

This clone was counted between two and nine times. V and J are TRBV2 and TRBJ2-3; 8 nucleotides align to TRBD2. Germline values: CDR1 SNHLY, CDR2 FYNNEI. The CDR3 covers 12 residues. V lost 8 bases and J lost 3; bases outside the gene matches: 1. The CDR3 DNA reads TGTGCCAGCTGCGGGGGGACAGATACGCAGTATTTT. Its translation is CASCGGTDTQYF.

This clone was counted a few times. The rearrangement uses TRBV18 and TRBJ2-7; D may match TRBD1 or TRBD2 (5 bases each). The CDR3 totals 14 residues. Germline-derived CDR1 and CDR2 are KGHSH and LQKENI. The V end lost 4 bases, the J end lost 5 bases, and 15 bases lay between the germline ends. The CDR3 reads CASSLPYGGNEQYF. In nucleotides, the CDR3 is TGTGCCAGCTCACTGCCCTATGGGGGAAACGAGCAGTACTTC.

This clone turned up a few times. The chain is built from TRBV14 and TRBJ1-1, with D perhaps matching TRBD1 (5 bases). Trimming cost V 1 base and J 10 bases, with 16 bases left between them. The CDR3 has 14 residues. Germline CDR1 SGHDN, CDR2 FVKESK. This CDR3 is CASSQVVRGAAAFF. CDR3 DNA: TGTGCCAGCAGCCAAGTGGTCCGGGGCGCTGCAGCTTTCTTT.

CDR3 DNA: TGTGCCTTGACTGGGGGGACTGAAGCTTTCTTT. It codes for CALTGGTEAFF. The chain has TRBV30 and TRBJ1-1, with a possible D match to TRBD1 (5 bases). V gave up 7 bases and J gave up 5 bases, with 11 bases separating them. The germline CDR1 and CDR2 sequences are GTSNPN and SVGIG (reference sequence). This CDR3 is 11 amino acids long.

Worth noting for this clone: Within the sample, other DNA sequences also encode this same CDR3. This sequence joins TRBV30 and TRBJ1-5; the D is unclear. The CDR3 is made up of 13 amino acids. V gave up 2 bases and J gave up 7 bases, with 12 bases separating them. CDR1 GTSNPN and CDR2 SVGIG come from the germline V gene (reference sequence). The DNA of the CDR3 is TGTGCCTGGAGTCGGAGGGATCGGCAGCCCCAGCATTTT. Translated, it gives CAWSRRDRQPQHF.

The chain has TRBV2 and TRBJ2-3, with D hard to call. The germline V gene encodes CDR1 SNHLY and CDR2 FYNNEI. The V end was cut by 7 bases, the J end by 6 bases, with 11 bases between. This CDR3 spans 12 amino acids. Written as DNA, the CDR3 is TGTGCCAGCATCGCGCGATCGGATACGCAGTATTTT. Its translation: CASIARSDTQYF.

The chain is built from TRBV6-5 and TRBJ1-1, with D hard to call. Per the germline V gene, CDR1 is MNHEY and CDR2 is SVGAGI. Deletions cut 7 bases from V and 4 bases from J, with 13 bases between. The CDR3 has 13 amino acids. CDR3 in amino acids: CASMRPTGTEAFF. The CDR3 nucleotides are TGTGCCAGCATGCGGCCTACGGGCACTGAAGCTTTCTTT.

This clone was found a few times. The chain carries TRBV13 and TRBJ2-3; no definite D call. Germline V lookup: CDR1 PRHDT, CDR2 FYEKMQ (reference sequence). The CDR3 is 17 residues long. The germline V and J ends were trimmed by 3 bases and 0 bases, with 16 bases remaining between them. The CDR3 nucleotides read TGTGCCAGCAGCTTTACCTCCGGCACTACTAGCACAGATACGCAGTATTTT. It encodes CASSFTSGTTSTDTQYF. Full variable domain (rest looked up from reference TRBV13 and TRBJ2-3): AAGVIQSPRHLIKEKRETATLKCYPIPRHDTVYWYQQGPGQDPQFLISFYEKMQSDKGSIPDRFSAQQFSDYHSELNMSSLELGDSALYFCASSFTSGTTSTDTQYFGPGTRLTVL.

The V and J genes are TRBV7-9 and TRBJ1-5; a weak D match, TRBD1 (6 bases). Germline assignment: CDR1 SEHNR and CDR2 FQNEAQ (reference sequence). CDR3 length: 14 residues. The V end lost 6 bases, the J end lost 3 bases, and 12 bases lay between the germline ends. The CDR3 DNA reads TGTGCCAGCAGTCCGGGACACAACAATCAGCCCCAGCATTTT. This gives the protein CASSPGHNNQPQHF. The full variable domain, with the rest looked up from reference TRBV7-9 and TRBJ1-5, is DTGVSQNPRHKITKRGQNVTFRCDPISEHNRLYWYRQTLGQGPEFLTYFQNEAQLEKSRLLSDRFSAERPKGSFSTLEIQRTEQGDSAMYLCASSPGHNNQPQHFGDGTRLSIL.

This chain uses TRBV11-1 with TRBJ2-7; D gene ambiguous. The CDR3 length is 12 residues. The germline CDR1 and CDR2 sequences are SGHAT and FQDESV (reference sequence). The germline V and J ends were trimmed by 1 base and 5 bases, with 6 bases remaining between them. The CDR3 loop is CASSLDRNEQYF. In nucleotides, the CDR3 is TGTGCCAGCAGCTTAGACCGTAACGAGCAGTACTTC.

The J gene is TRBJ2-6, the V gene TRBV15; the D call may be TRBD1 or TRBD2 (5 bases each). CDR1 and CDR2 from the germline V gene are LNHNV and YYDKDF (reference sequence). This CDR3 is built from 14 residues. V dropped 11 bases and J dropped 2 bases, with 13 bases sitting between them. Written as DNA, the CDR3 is TGTGCCTCCGCACGAGGGGCTGGGGCCAACGTCCTGACTTTC. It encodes CASARGAGANVLTF.

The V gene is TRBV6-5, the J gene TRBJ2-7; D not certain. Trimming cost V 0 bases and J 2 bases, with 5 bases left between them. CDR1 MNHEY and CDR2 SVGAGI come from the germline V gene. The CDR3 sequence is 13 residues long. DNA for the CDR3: TGTGCCAGCAGTTACTCGTTAACCTACGAGCAGTACTTC. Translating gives CASSYSLTYEQYF.

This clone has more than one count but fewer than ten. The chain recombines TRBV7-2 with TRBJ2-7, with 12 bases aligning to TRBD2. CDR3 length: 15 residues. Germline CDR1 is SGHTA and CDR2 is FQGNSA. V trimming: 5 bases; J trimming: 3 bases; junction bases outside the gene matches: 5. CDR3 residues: CASSVTSGRIYEQYF. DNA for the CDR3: TGTGCCAGCAGCGTAACTAGCGGGAGGATCTACGAGCAGTACTTC. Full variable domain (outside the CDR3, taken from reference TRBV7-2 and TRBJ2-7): GAGVSQSPSNKVTEKGKDVELRCDPISGHTALYWYRQSLGQGLEFLIYFQGNSAPDKSGLPSDRFSAERTGGSVSTLTIQRTQQEDSAVYLCASSVTSGRIYEQYFGPGTRLTVT.

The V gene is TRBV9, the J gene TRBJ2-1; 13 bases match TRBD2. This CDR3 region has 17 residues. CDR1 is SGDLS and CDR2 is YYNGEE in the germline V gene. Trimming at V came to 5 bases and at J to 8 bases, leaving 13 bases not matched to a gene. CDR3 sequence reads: CASSFGTTSGRAYEQFF. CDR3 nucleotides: TGTGCCAGCAGTTTCGGGACTACTAGCGGGAGGGCCTATGAGCAGTTCTTC.

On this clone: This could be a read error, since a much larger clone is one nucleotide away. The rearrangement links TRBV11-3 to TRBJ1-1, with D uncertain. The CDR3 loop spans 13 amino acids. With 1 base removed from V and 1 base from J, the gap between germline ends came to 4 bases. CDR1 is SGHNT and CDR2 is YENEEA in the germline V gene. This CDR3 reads CASSLGGNTEAFF. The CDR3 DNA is TGTGCCAGCAGCTTAGGGGGGAACACTGAAGCTTTCTTT.

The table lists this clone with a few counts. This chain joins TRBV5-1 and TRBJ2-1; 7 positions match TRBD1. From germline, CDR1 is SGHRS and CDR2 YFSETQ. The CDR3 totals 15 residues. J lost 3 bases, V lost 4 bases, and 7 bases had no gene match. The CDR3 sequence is CASSPGTASYNEQFF. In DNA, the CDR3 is TGCGCCAGCAGCCCCGGGACAGCAAGCTACAATGAGCAGTTCTTC.